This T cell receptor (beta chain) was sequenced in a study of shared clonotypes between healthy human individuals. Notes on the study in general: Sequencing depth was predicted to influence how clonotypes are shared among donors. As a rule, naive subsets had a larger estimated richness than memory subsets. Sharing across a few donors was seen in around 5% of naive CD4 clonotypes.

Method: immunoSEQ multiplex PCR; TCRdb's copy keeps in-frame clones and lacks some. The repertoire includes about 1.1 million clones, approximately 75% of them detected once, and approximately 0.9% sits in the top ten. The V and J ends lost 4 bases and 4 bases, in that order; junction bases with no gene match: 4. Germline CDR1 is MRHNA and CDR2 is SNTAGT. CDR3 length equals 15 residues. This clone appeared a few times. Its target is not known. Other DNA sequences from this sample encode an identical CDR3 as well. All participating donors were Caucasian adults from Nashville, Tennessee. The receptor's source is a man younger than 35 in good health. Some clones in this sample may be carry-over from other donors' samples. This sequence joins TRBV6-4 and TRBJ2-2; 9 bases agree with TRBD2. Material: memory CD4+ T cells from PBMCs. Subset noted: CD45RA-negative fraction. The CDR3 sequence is CASSALAGSTGELFF. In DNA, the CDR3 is TGTGCCAGCAGTGCGCTAGCGGGGAGCACCGGGGAGCTGTTTTTT.